The 10 T cell receptor beta chains below were found in one sample sequenced in a study of early T cells in non-severe SARS-CoV-2 infection. TCRdb re-analysed the 5' RACE reads in MiXCR, keeping a single row per CDR3 protein. This table has about 60,000 distinct CDR3 sequences, more than 8.5% appearing once. Sequencing was done on a sample of whole blood. These receptors were collected from an adult who was a healthcare worker with PCR-confirmed SARS-CoV-2 infection or an uninfected control (not recorded which).

This clonotype appeared many times. V and J are TRBV4-3 and TRBJ2-5, with TRBD2 matching over 7 bases. Germline V gene sequence: CDR1 LGHNA, CDR2 YSLEER. V shed 3 bases, J shed 0 bases, and the junction held 4 bases outside the gene matches. This CDR3 has 15 residues. Here the CDR3 reads CASSHEAGNQETQYF. CDR3 sequence (DNA): TGCGCCAGCAGCCATGAAGCGGGAAACCAAGAGACCCAGTACTTC.

This clonotype was observed at least ten times. The chain couples TRBV3-1 to TRBJ1-1; D unclear. Germline loops: CDR1 LGHDT, CDR2 YNNKEL (reference sequence). The V and J ends lost 0 bases and 5 bases respectively, with 10 bases between them. CDR3 size: 14 residues. The CDR3 region is CASSQETPRTEAFF. CDR3 in DNA: TGTGCCAGCAGCCAAGAAACCCCCCGTACTGAAGCTTTCTTT.

V gene TRBV7-8 combines with J gene TRBJ2-7, with 11 bases lining up with TRBD1. This CDR3 has 14 amino acids. CDR1 is SGHVS and CDR2 is FQNEAQ in the germline V gene. J was trimmed by 2 bases and V by 5 bases; bases with no gene match: 2. The CDR3 nucleotides are TGTGCCAGCAGCGGGACAGGGGGGGCCTACGAGCAGTACTTC. Encoded protein: CASSGTGGAYEQYF. The full variable domain, with the rest looked up from reference TRBV7-8 and TRBJ2-7, is GAGVSQSPRYKVAKRGQDVALRCDPISGHVSLFWYQQALGQGPEFLTYFQNEAQLDKSGLPSDRFFAERPEGSVSTLKIQRTQQEDSAVYLCASSGTGGAYEQYFGPGTRLTVT.

This clonotype was counted ten times or more. The chain links TRBV9 to TRBJ1-1; no clear D gene. Germline assignment: CDR1 SGDLS and CDR2 YYNGEE. CDR3 length: 14 amino acids. Trimming removed 0 bases from V and 3 bases from J, with 9 bases in between. Here the CDR3 reads CASSVAPVDTEAFF. The CDR3, as DNA: TGTGCCAGCAGCGTAGCCCCCGTGGACACTGAAGCTTTCTTT.

This clonotype was detected many times. The chain joins TRBV18 to TRBJ1-1; a possible D gene is TRBD1 (6 bases). The CDR3 has 16 residues. Per the germline V gene, CDR1 is KGHSH and CDR2 is LQKENI. V dropped 1 base and J dropped 3 bases, with 15 bases sitting between them. The CDR3 sequence is CASSPRAGVMDTEAFF. CDR3 nucleotide sequence: TGTGCCAGCTCACCACGGGCAGGGGTTATGGACACTGAAGCTTTCTTT.

This clonotype was seen repeatedly, ten times or more. The chain employs TRBV5-6 and TRBJ2-3, with a possible D match to TRBD2 (5 bases). The CDR3 spans 15 residues. Looked up from germline, CDR1 is SGHDT and CDR2 is YYEEEE. With 3 bases removed from V and 0 bases from J, the gap between germline ends came to 11 bases. The CDR3 protein is CASSSRRSSTDTQYF. DNA for the CDR3: TGTGCCAGCAGCTCGAGGAGGTCTAGCACAGATACGCAGTATTTT.

V gene TRBV27 combines with J gene TRBJ2-3; 14 bases match TRBD2. Germline V lookup: CDR1 MNHEY, CDR2 SMNVEV (reference sequence). The CDR3 extends over 16 amino acids. V dropped 2 bases and J dropped 7; count of bases not matched to a gene: 5. CDR3 in amino acids: CASSLGLAGGGNTQYF. Written as DNA, the CDR3 is TGTGCCAGCAGTTTAGGACTAGCGGGAGGCGGGAATACGCAGTATTTT.

The rearrangement uses TRBV20-1 and TRBJ2-7; 8 bases are a match to TRBD2. CDR1 DFQATT and CDR2 SNEGSKA come from the germline V gene (reference sequence). The CDR3 covers 14 residues. Losses at the gene ends were 1 base for V and 3 bases for J; bases not matched to a gene: 5. CDR3 residues: CSARGSGGYYEQYF. In DNA, the CDR3 is TGCAGTGCTAGAGGAAGCGGGGGCTACTACGAGCAGTACTTC.

In this sample, this clonotype turned up a few times. The J gene is TRBJ2-3, the V gene TRBV6-2 or TRBV6-3; perhaps D is TRBD1 or TRBD2 (5 bases each). Germline values: CDR1 MNHEY, CDR2 SVGEGT. V lost 5 bases to trimming and J lost 2 bases, with 23 bases between them. The CDR3 length is 18 residues. The CDR3 region is CASSPDGTLYDNTDTQYF. CDR3 in DNA: TGTGCCAGCAGTCCCGACGGGACCCTTTACGATAACACAGATACGCAGTATTTT.

This clonotype was counted at least ten times. The chain carries TRBV7-6 and TRBJ2-1; 8 bases fit TRBD2. V was clipped by 0 bases and J by 0 bases; unmatched bases: 1. The CDR3 has 16 amino acids. Germline V gene lookup returns CDR1 SGHVS and CDR2 FNYEAQ. The CDR3 DNA follows: TGTGCCAGCAGCTTAGCGAGCGGGAGCTCCTACAATGAGCAGTTCTTC. Translated, it gives CASSLASGSSYNEQFF.